Listed below are T cell receptor beta chains from one sample, sequenced in a study of cytomegalovirus exposure and HLA in healthy donors. Assay: immunoSEQ multiplex PCR; the TCRdb copy retains only in-frame clones and omits some. This sample has over 200,000 clones, with around 90% found just once. Sequencing was performed on PBMCs. Every receptor here comes from a woman in her thirties in good health and CMV-seronegative. CDR3s include the opening cysteine and the closing phenylalanine or tryptophan. D genes are given only for firm matches. Rows may omit the clone size; those that give it use once, few, many or a size class.

J	size	D	V	DNA	CDR3
TRBJ1-1	NA	NA	TRBV19	TGTGCCAGTAGTATTTTGGAGATGGGGGACACTGAAGCTTTCTTT	CASSILEMGDTEAFF
TRBJ2-7	NA	NA	TRBV4-1	TGCGCCAGCAGCCAAGAGGGGGCAGAAAGCTCCTACGAGCAGTACTTC	CASSQEGAESSYEQYF
TRBJ2-1	NA	NA	TRBV5-8	TGTGCCAGCAGTGACTCCTACAATGAGCAGTTCTTC	CASSDSYNEQFF
TRBJ1-1	few	NA	TRBV6-5	TGTGCCAGCAGTTTCGGGACTGAAGCTTTCTTT	CASSFGTEAFF
TRBJ2-1	NA	NA	TRBV2	TGTGCCAGCAGTGAAGGCCGGTCGAGGGCCAGCGATGAGCAGTTCTTC	CASSEGRSRASDEQFF
TRBJ2-1	NA	TRBD2	TRBV4-2	TGTGCCAGCAGCTCGAGCGGGGCACAGGCGGAGCAGTTCTTC	CASSSSGAQAEQFF
TRBJ2-2	NA	NA	TRBV5-1	TGCGCCAGCACCGGAACCGGGGAGCTGTTTTTT	CASTGTGELFF
TRBJ1-2	NA	NA	TRBV6-5	TGTGCCAGCAGAGATGGACAGAACTATGGCTACACCTTC	CASRDGQNYGYTF
TRBJ2-1	NA	NA	TRBV27	TGTGCCAGCAGTTTAGAGGGGTACAATGAGCAGTTCTTC	CASSLEGYNEQFF
TRBJ2-7	NA	TRBD2	TRBV15	TGTGCCACCAGCAGAGAGGGGCTAGCGGGGCCCTACGAGCAGTACTTC	CATSREGLAGPYEQYF
TRBJ2-7	NA	NA	TRBV6-5	TGTGCCAGCACCAACGCCCGGGCCACAACTTACGAGCAGTACTTC	CASTNARATTYEQYF
TRBJ1-3	NA	NA	TRBV28	TGTGCCAGCAGTTTTCCCTCTGGAAACACCATATATTTT	CASSFPSGNTIYF
TRBJ1-1	few	NA	TRBV21-1	TGTGCCAGCAGCAAAGGCGGTCACAGGGACACTGAAGCTTTCTTT	CASSKGGHRDTEAFF
TRBJ2-3	NA	TRBD1	TRBV6-5	TGTGCCAGCAGTCCTTCGACAGGGGGCACAGATACGCAGTATTTT	CASSPSTGGTDTQYF
TRBJ2-2	NA	NA	TRBV5-1	TGCGCCAGCAGCTACTACGGGAATGTGGACACCGGGGAGCTGTTTTTT	CASSYYGNVDTGELFF
TRBJ1-5	NA	NA	TRBV4-2	TGTGCCAGCAGCCTACACCGAGATCAGCCCCAGCATTTT	CASSLHRDQPQHF
TRBJ1-5	NA	NA	TRBV5-5	TGTGCCAGCAGCTTCAGGGATTATAGCAATCAGCCCCAGCATTTT	CASSFRDYSNQPQHF
TRBJ2-2	NA	NA	TRBV14	TGTGCCAGCAGCCAAGATGCGGGGAACACCGGGGAGCTGTTTTTT	CASSQDAGNTGELFF
TRBJ2-1	once	NA	TRBV11-2	TGTGCCAGCAGCACACAGGATCCCGTTAATGAGCAGTTCTTC	CASSTQDPVNEQFF
TRBJ2-1	NA	NA	TRBV29-1	TGCAGCGTTGCTGGCCGGGGGCCTTACAATGAGCAGTTCTTC	CSVAGRGPYNEQFF
TRBJ2-7	NA	TRBD2	TRBV4-3	TGCGCCAGCAGCCAAGTAGTAGGGGAGGGAGCCTACGAGCAGTACTTC	CASSQVVGEGAYEQYF
TRBJ2-2	NA	TRBD2	TRBV11-3	TGTGCCAGCAGCTTTACTAGCGGTGCCGGGGAGCTGTTTTTT	CASSFTSGAGELFF
TRBJ2-7	once	TRBD1	TRBV6-5	TGTGCCAGCAGCCGGGACAGGGGCTACGAGCAGTACTTC	CASSRDRGYEQYF
TRBJ2-5	NA	NA	TRBV2	TGTGCCAGCAGCGAGGGGCAGGAGACCCAGTACTTC	CASSEGQETQYF
TRBJ2-1	NA	NA	TRBV27	TGTGCCAGCAGTTTGGGGGCTAATGAGCAGTTCTTC	CASSLGANEQFF
TRBJ1-1	NA	NA	TRBV28	TGTGCCAGCAGTTTTTTACAGTTCGCTGAAGCTTTCTTT	CASSFLQFAEAFF
TRBJ1-1	NA	NA	TRBV5-4	TGTGCCAGCAGCCCCAGGGCGCTGTCAGACGCTGAAGCTTTCTTT	CASSPRALSDAEAFF
TRBJ1-2	NA	TRBD1	TRBV13	TGTGCCAGCAGCTTAGGCCGTTGGACAGGTCGAGGGGACTATGGCTACACCTTC	CASSLGRWTGRGDYGYTF
TRBJ1-2	NA	TRBD1	TRBV13	TGTGCCAGCAGCTCGGGACAGGGCGGTGGCTACACCTTC	CASSSGQGGGYTF
TRBJ2-7	NA	TRBD2	TRBV10-3	TGTGCCATCAGTGAGTCGCAGGGGGGACTAGCGGGAGACGAGCAGTACTTC	CAISESQGGLAGDEQYF
TRBJ2-7	once	NA	TRBV20-1	TGCAGTGCTAGCAGGAGTAACGAGCAGTACTTC	CSASRSNEQYF